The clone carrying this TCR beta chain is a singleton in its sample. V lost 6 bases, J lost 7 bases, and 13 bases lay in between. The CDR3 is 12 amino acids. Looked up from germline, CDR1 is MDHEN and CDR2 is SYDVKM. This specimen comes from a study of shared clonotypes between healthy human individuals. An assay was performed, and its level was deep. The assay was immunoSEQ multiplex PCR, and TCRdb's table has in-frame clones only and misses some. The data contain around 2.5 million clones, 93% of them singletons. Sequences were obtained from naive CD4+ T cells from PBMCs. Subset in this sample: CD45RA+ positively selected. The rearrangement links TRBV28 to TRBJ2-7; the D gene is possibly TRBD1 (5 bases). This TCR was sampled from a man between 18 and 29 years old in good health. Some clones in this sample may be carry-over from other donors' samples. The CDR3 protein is CASRQAGSEQYF. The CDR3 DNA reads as TGTGCCAGCAGACAGGCTGGGTCGGAGCAGTACTTC.